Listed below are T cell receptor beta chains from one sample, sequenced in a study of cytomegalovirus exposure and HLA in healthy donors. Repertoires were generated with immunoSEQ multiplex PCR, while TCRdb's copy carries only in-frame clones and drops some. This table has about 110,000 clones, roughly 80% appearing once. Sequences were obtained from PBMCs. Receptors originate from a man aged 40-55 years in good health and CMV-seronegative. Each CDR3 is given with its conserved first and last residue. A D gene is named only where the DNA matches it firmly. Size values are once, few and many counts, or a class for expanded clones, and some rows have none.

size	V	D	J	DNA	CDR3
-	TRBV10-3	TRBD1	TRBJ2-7	TGTGCCATCAGGGGACAGGGCTACGAGCAGTACTTC	CAIRGQGYEQYF
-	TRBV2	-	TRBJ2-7	TGTGCCAGCAGTGAAAGAGGGATAGACGAGCAGTACTTC	CASSERGIDEQYF
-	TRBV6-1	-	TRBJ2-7	TGTGCCAGCAGTGAAAGGCAGGTATCCTACGAGCAGTACTTC	CASSERQVSYEQYF
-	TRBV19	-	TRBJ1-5	TGTGCCAGTAGCACCCTAGTAGATCAGCCCCAGCATTTT	CASSTLVDQPQHF
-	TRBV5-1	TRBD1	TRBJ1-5	TGCGCCAGCAGCTTTCCGGGACAGGGCGGGGATAGCAATCAGCCCCAGCATTTT	CASSFPGQGGDSNQPQHF
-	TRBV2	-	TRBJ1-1	TGTGCCAGCAGTGAGAGGGGGAGCACTGAAGCTTTCTTT	CASSERGSTEAFF
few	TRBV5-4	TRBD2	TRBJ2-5	TGTGCCAGCAGCTTGGATCCGGGGGGGAAAGAGACCCAGTACTTC	CASSLDPGGKETQYF
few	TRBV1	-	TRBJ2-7	TGCACCAGCAGCGATTTTGGGAGGGCTGGCGAGCAGTACTTC	CTSSDFGRAGEQYF
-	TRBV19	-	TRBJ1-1	TGTGCCAGTAAGCCCTACGGGGCTGAAGCTTTCTTT	CASKPYGAEAFF
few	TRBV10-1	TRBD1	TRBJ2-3	TGCGCCAGCAGTGAGTCCTTCGAGACAGGGGTGGGAGATACGCAGTATTTT	CASSESFETGVGDTQYF
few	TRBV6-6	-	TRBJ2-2	TGTGCCAGCAGCGCGGACAGATTTAACACCGGGGAGCTGTTTTTT	CASSADRFNTGELFF
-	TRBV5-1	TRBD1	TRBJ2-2	TGCGCCAGCAGCTTGCAAGGGGGCTCGGTCGGGGAGCTGTTTTTT	CASSLQGGSVGELFF
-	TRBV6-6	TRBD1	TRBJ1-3	TGTGCCAGCAGTTACGGGCAGGGGGGAGACACCATATATTTT	CASSYGQGGDTIYF
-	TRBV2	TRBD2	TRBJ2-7	TGTGCCAGCAGGGGAGGGACCCTCACCGGCGAGCAGTACTTC	CASRGGTLTGEQYF
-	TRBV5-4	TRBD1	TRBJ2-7	TGTGCCAGCAGCTTGCTGGGACAGACCTACGAGCAGTACTTC	CASSLLGQTYEQYF
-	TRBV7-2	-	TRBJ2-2	TGTGCCAGCAGCTTATTGGTGGGCTCGAACACCGGGGAGCTGTTTTTT	CASSLLVGSNTGELFF
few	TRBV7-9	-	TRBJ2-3	TGTGCCAGCAGCTCGGACAGTCTTACGCAGTATTTT	CASSSDSLTQYF
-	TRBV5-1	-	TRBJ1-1	TGCGCCAGCAGCTTGGCCCAGGTCCCGGGGGCTGAAGCTTTCTTT	CASSLAQVPGAEAFF
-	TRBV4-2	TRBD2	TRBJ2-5	TGTGCCAGCAGCCAAGCGGCCCTAGCGGGGGGGCTAGAGACCCAGTACTTC	CASSQAALAGGLETQYF
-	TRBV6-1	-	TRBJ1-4	TGTGCCAGCAGTGAAGCGACAGGCGTTGCTGAAAAACTGTTTTTT	CASSEATGVAEKLFF
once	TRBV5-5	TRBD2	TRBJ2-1	TGTGCCAGCAGGGTAGCGGGGGGGCCCCGGGAGCAGTTCTTC	CASRVAGGPREQFF
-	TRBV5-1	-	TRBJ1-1	TGCGCCAGCAGCTTTGGGCAGGGTGGGACTGAAGCTTTCTTT	CASSFGQGGTEAFF
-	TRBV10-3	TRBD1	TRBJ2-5	TGTGCCATCAGTGAGTCGCCAGGGGGCCCGAAGACCCAGTACTTC	CAISESPGGPKTQYF
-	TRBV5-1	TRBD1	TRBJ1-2	TGCGCCAGCAGCTGGACAGGGGGCGAGACTGGCTACACCTTC	CASSWTGGETGYTF
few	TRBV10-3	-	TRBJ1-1	TGTGCCATCAGTGGGGCAGGGCCAAACACTGAAGCTTTCTTT	CAISGAGPNTEAFF
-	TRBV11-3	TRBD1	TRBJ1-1	TGTGCCAGCAGCTTGACCGGGACAGGTGACACTGAAGCTTTCTTT	CASSLTGTGDTEAFF
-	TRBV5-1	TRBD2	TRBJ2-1	TGCGCCAGCAGCTTGTTACTAGCGGGGGGATCCTACAATGAGCAGTTCTTC	CASSLLLAGGSYNEQFF
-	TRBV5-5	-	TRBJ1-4	TGTGCCGGGGCAAAAGGCCATGCAACTAATGAAAAACTGTTTTTT	CAGAKGHATNEKLFF
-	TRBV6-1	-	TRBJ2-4	TGTGCCAGCAGTGAGACGGGAGCCAAAAACATTCAGTACTTC	CASSETGAKNIQYF
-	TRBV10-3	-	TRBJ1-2	TGTGCCATCAGTGACTTTGACTATGGCTACACCTTC	CAISDFDYGYTF
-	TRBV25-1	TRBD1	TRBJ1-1	TGTGCCAGCAGACCAACCACAGGGGAAAATGCTGAAGCTTTCTTT	CASRPTTGENAEAFF
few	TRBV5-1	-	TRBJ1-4	TGCGCCAGCAGCCCAGGACAGTCTACCACTAATGAAAAACTGTTTTTT	CASSPGQSTTNEKLFF
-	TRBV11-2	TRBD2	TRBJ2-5	TGTGCCAGCAGCTTAGATCTTCGCGGGGGACGGCGCAAACAAGAGACCCAGTACTTC	CASSLDLRGGRRKQETQYF
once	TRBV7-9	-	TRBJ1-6	TGTGCCAGCAGCCCACAGGGCTTAGGAAATTCACCCCTCCACTTT	CASSPQGLGNSPLHF
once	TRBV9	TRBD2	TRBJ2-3	TGTGCCAGCAGTTTTCTAGCGGGGGGCGGAACAGATACGCAGTATTTT	CASSFLAGGGTDTQYF
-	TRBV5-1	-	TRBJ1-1	TGCGCCAGCAGCCCCCGGTACTACGGAGGAGGCACTGAAGCTTTCTTT	CASSPRYYGGGTEAFF
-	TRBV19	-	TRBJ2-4	TGTGCCAGTAGTATAGATCGTAACAGCCCTGTTTACTTC	CASSIDRNSPVYF
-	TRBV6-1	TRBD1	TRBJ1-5	TGTGCCAGCAGTGTACAGGGGATGGTGGGCAATCAGCCCCAGCATTTT	CASSVQGMVGNQPQHF
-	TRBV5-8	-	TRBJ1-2	TGTGCCAGCAGGCGACAGGTTTTGGATGGCTACACCTTC	CASRRQVLDGYTF
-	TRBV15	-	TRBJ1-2	TGTGCCACCAGCGGCGGACAGTTCCCGGGCTACACCTTC	CATSGGQFPGYTF
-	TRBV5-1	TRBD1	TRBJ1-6	TGCGCCAGCAGCGGGAAACAGGGGGACTCCTATAATTCACCCCTCCACTTT	CASSGKQGDSYNSPLHF
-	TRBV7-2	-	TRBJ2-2	TGTGCCAGCAGCTTAGCATTGAGCGGCGGGGAGCTGTTTTTT	CASSLALSGGELFF
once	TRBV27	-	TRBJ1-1	TGTGCCAGCAGTTTCCGGGAGTACACTGAAGCTTTCTTT	CASSFREYTEAFF